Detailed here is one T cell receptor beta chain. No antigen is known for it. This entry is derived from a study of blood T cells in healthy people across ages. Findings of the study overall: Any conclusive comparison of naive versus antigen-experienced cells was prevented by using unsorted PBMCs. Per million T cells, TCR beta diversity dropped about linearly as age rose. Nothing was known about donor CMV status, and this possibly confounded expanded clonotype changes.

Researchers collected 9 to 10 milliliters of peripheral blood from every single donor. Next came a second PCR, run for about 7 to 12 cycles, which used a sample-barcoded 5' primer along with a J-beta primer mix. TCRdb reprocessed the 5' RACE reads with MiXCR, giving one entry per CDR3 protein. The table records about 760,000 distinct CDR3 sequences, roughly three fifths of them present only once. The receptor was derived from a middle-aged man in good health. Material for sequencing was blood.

In DNA form, the CDR3 reads TGTGCCAGCACGCCCGGGGTTAGGGGACTACGACGCACAGATACGCAGTATTTT. Its protein product is CASTPGVRGLRRTDTQYF. J is TRBJ2-3 and V is TRBV12-3 or TRBV12-4; 7 bases line up with TRBD2. V shed 7 bases, J shed 1 base, and the junction held 17 bases outside the gene matches. There are 18 residues in the CDR3.